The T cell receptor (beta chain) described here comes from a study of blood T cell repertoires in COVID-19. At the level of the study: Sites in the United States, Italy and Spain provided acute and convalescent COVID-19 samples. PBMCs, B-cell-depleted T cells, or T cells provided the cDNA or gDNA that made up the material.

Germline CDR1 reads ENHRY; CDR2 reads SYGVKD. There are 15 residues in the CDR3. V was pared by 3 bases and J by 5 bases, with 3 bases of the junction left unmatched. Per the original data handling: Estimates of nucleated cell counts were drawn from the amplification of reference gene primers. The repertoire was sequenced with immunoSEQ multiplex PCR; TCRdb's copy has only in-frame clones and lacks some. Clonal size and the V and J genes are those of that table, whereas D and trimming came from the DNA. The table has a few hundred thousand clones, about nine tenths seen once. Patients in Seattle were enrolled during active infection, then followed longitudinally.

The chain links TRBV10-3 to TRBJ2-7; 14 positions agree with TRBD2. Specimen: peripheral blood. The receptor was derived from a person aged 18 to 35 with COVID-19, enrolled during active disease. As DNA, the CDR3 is TGTGCCATCAGTGAATTGGGACTAGCGGGAGACGAGCAGTACTTC. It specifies CAISELGLAGDEQYF.